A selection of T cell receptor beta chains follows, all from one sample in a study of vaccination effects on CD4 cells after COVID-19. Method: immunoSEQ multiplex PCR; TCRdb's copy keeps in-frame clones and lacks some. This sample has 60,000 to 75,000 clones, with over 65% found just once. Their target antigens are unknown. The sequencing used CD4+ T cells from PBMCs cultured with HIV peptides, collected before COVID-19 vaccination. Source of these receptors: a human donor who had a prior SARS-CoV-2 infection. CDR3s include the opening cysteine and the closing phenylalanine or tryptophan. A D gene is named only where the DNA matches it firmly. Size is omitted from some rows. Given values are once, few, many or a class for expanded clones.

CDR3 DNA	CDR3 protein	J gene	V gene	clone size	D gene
TGTGCCAGCAGCTTGGGCCCTACAGGGACCTATCAGCCCCAGCATTTT	CASSLGPTGTYQPQHF	TRBJ1-5	TRBV5-5	.	.
TGTGCCAGCACTGCCGACAGGTTCCTTCAGCCCCAGCATTTT	CASTADRFLQPQHF	TRBJ1-5	TRBV6-5	.	.
TGTGCCAGCAGTCGCGGGACTTCCCGTTACAATGAGCAGTTCTTC	CASSRGTSRYNEQFF	TRBJ2-1	TRBV7-2	.	.
TGTGCCAGTAGTCAGACTAGCGGGATCCCAAATGAGCAGTTCTTC	CASSQTSGIPNEQFF	TRBJ2-1	TRBV19	.	TRBD2
TGCGCCAGCAGCCTAAGCCCCGGGACAACGAACACTGAAGCTTTCTTT	CASSLSPGTTNTEAFF	TRBJ1-1	TRBV5-1	.	.
TGTGCCAGCAGCATGGAGGTGGGGTCACCCCTCCACTTT	CASSMEVGSPLHF	TRBJ1-6	TRBV7-3	.	.
TGTGCCAGCTCGGATAGACAGGGGAGTAATGAAAAACTGTTTTTT	CASSDRQGSNEKLFF	TRBJ1-4	TRBV18	.	TRBD1
TGTGCCAGCAGCCCTTACGACAGGGGGGCGACCCAGTACTTC	CASSPYDRGATQYF	TRBJ2-5	TRBV11-1	.	TRBD1
TGTGCCAGCAGCTTAGGGACAGGACCTTCCCACACAGATACGCAGTATTTT	CASSLGTGPSHTDTQYF	TRBJ2-3	TRBV7-2	few	TRBD1
TGTGCCAGCAGTTTATGGGGGGACCGGGCGAGACAGCCCCAGCATTTT	CASSLWGDRARQPQHF	TRBJ1-5	TRBV27	.	.
TGCAGTGCTAGTGAACAGGGGGCGATCGGCAATAAGCAGTACTTC	CSASEQGAIGNKQYF	TRBJ2-7	TRBV20-1	.	TRBD1
TGTGCCAGCAGCTTAAGAGGGACGAACACTGAAGCTTTCTTT	CASSLRGTNTEAFF	TRBJ1-1	TRBV5-8	.	.
TGTGCCAGCATCTGGGGGGGCGGGGAGACCCAGTACTTC	CASIWGGGETQYF	TRBJ2-5	TRBV6-5	.	.
TGTGCCAGCAGCTTGACAGGGCAAGACACTGAAGCTTTCTTT	CASSLTGQDTEAFF	TRBJ1-1	TRBV7-3	.	TRBD1
TGTGCCAGCAGTGAATGGATATGGGGACTAGGCTACGAGCAGTACTTC	CASSEWIWGLGYEQYF	TRBJ2-7	TRBV6-1	few	TRBD2
TGTGCCAGCAGTCCAGGGACAGGACGCGGCTACACCTTC	CASSPGTGRGYTF	TRBJ1-2	TRBV6-6	few	TRBD1
TGCGCCAGCAGCTTGGTCGGTAGTAGTTCAGATACGCAGTATTTT	CASSLVGSSSDTQYF	TRBJ2-3	TRBV5-1	.	.
TGTGCCAGCAGCCCGCGGGACTCAGGGCTCACCGGGGAGCTGTTTTTT	CASSPRDSGLTGELFF	TRBJ2-2	TRBV7-9	.	.
TGTGCCAGCTCACCAAACCACGGGAGCACAGATACGCAGTATTTT	CASSPNHGSTDTQYF	TRBJ2-3	TRBV18	.	.
TGTGCCAGCAGACCCAGAATCACTGAAGCTTTCTTT	CASRPRITEAFF	TRBJ1-1	TRBV6-5	once	.
TGTGCCGAAACCCCACGGGGGTCACTTGGCTACACCTTC	CAETPRGSLGYTF	TRBJ1-2	TRBV30	.	.
TGTGCCAGCAGCTTAGACAGGGGGGACACCGGGGAGCTGTTTTTT	CASSLDRGDTGELFF	TRBJ2-2	TRBV11-3	.	.
TGTGCCAGCAGTTTCCTCGGGACGGGGGCTAACTATGGCTACACCTTC	CASSFLGTGANYGYTF	TRBJ1-2	TRBV27	.	.
TGCGCCAGCAGCCAAGATTTCTCCGTAGCGTTATTTTCCGGGGAGCTGTTTTTT	CASSQDFSVALFSGELFF	TRBJ2-2	TRBV4-1	.	.
TGCAGCGCCCTTTTTCCCCTGGGGGCCGGCTACGAGCAGTACTTC	CSALFPLGAGYEQYF	TRBJ2-7	TRBV29-1	.	.
TGTGCCAGCAGCTTTTTAACAGGGGGCCGGAGCGCTGAAGCTTTCTTT	CASSFLTGGRSAEAFF	TRBJ1-1	TRBV7-8	.	TRBD1
TGTGCCAGCAGCCATAACAGGGGACCGAATGAAAAACTGTTTTTT	CASSHNRGPNEKLFF	TRBJ1-4	TRBV7-8	.	TRBD1
TGTGCCAGCAGTGAGCCCGGGACAGGGGGCGGCTACACCTTC	CASSEPGTGGGYTF	TRBJ1-2	TRBV6-1	.	TRBD1
TGTGCCAGTAGTATAGTGGGGGACAGCCTCCAAGAGACCCAGTACTTC	CASSIVGDSLQETQYF	TRBJ2-5	TRBV19	.	TRBD1
TGTGCCAGCAGCTTAGATGAAGACAGGGGGCTTACCTATGGCTACACCTTC	CASSLDEDRGLTYGYTF	TRBJ1-2	TRBV7-2	.	TRBD1
TGTGCCAGCAGCTTGGGCCTAGCGGGGGGGGGCTACGAGCAGTACTTC	CASSLGLAGGGYEQYF	TRBJ2-7	TRBV5-4	.	TRBD2
TGTGCCAGCAGCTTCTTTCGATCCTCGGGCTATGGCTACACCTTC	CASSFFRSSGYGYTF	TRBJ1-2	TRBV13	.	.
TGCGCCAGCAGAGACACTTCAACTAATGAAAAACTGTTTTTT	CASRDTSTNEKLFF	TRBJ1-4	TRBV5-1	.	.
TGTGCCAGTAGAGACAGAAACTCTGGGGCCAACGTCCTGACTTTC	CASRDRNSGANVLTF	TRBJ2-6	TRBV19	.	.
TGTGCCAGCAGCGTAGGACTAGCGGACAATGAGCAGTTCTTC	CASSVGLADNEQFF	TRBJ2-1	TRBV9	.	TRBD2
TGTGCCAGCAGCCCGGGGGGTACCGAGCAGTACTTC	CASSPGGTEQYF	TRBJ2-7	TRBV6-6	.	TRBD2
TGTGCCTGGAGTGCAGGGGGTAGGCAACCCCTCCACTTT	CAWSAGGRQPLHF	TRBJ1-6	TRBV30	.	TRBD1
TGTGCCAGCACTCCCGGGGGCCGGTACGAGCAGTACTTC	CASTPGGRYEQYF	TRBJ2-7	TRBV12-3/TRBV12-4	few	.
TGTGCCAGCACCCTGGACAGACCTTATGGCTACACCTTC	CASTLDRPYGYTF	TRBJ1-2	TRBV2	few	.
TGTGCCAGCAGCCAAGACGTGGGGAGTTGGTACAATGAGCAGTTCTTC	CASSQDVGSWYNEQFF	TRBJ2-1	TRBV3-1/TRBV3-2	few	.
TGTGCCAGTAGTATAGAACCGGGACAGGGGTACAATGAGCAGTTCTTC	CASSIEPGQGYNEQFF	TRBJ2-1	TRBV19	few	TRBD1
TGTGCCAGCAGGACCGGGACAGGGGGCCTTACGCAGTATTTT	CASRTGTGGLTQYF	TRBJ2-3	TRBV6-5	.	TRBD1
TGTGCCAGCAGCCCGAGCGGGGGAAACAATGAGCAGTTCTTC	CASSPSGGNNEQFF	TRBJ2-1	TRBV7-9	.	TRBD2